The clone carrying this T cell receptor beta chain came up a few times. Its antigen is unidentified. The CDR3 has 13 residues. V trimming: 3 bases; J trimming: 8 bases; junction bases outside the gene matches: 4. The data were obtained in a study of T cells in tumors after PD-1 blockade. Study summary: No patient had prior checkpoint blockade, systemic immunosuppression, or radiotherapy within 4 weeks. A subset received ongoing vismodegib 150 mg daily alongside anti-PD-1 therapy. Points from the study as a whole: Some novel exhausted tumor clones appeared in pre-treatment blood, suggesting peripheral recruitment.

TCRdb keeps only in-frame clones here, not all; method: immunoSEQ multiplex PCR. The sample carries 20,000 to 30,000 clones, nearly 85% recorded once. Here the sequenced sample was PBMCs, taken after anti-PD-1 treatment. This receptor was identified in a human donor with basal cell carcinoma. The chain uses TRBV12-3 or TRBV12-4 and TRBJ2-1; TRBD2 matches at 7 bases. The CDR3 coding sequence is TGTGCCAGCAGTTTGTATGGGGGGGATGAGCAGTTCTTC. As protein: CASSLYGGDEQFF.